The 10 T cell receptor beta chains below were found in one sample sequenced in a study of identical twins (dated by TCRdb to 2015 to 2016). The library was built by means of 5' RACE. TCRdb records Illumina HiSeq 2000 as the sequencer. TCRdb's own reprocessing of the public reads used fastp at Q25 and MiXCR and kept productive beta chains. Identical CDR3 protein sequences are pooled into one entry, listed with their most common genes and DNA. This sample has 250,000 or so distinct CDR3 sequences in its table, and approximately 7.8% of those were observed once. The leading ten clones occupy about 5.6% of the sample. These sequences were also reported in another study, on yellow fever vaccine responses in identical twins.

Sequenced material: CD8+ T cells sorted from blood. The receptors were gathered from a woman between 18 and 29 years old in good health.

There are many counts of this clonotype. V is TRBV29-1 and J is TRBJ2-1; 7 bases map to TRBD1. This CDR3 is built from 17 residues. The V gene's germline CDR1 is SQVTM and CDR2 ANQGSEA. V dropped 1 base and J dropped 2; count of bases not matched to a gene: 11. This CDR3 reads CSVEVPVTGQAYNEQFF. In DNA, the CDR3 is TGCAGCGTTGAAGTCCCTGTGACAGGGCAGGCCTACAATGAGCAGTTCTTC.

This clonotype has a handful of counts. This chain joins TRBV15 and TRBJ1-1; D may be TRBD1 (6 bases). Trimming pared 5 bases from V and 0 bases from J, leaving 13 bases between. Per germline, CDR1 LNHNV and CDR2 YYDKDF (reference sequence). The CDR3 has 15 residues. CDR3 coding DNA: TGTGCCACCAGCGGGGGGGGCAGCCTGAACACTGAAGCTTTCTTT. Residues: CATSGGGSLNTEAFF.

This clonotype has at least ten counts. This sequence joins TRBV4-1 and TRBJ2-1; perhaps D is TRBD1 or TRBD2 (6 bases each). Between the trimmed V and J ends, which lost 0 bases and 15 bases, there was a span of 15 bases. CDR3 length equals 13 residues. Germline assignment: CDR1 MGHRA and CDR2 YSYEKL. CDR3 sequence (DNA): TGCGCCAGCAGCCAAGAAAGGGAAGGGGGGCCGTTCTTC. Translating gives CASSQEREGGPFF.

This clonotype was seen many times. The V gene is TRBV29-1, the J gene TRBJ2-7; TRBD2 is a possible D gene (5 bases). Deletions cut 2 bases from V and 3 bases from J, with 20 bases between. CDR1 SQVTM and CDR2 ANQGSEA come from the germline V gene. The CDR3 consists of 16 residues. The CDR3 loop reads CSVEYLGEGRDYEQYF. The DNA for the CDR3 is TGCAGCGTTGAATATCTGGGTGAGGGCAGAGACTACGAGCAGTACTTC.

This clonotype occurred a few times. The chain couples TRBV27 to TRBJ1-2; D may be TRBD1 (6 bases). This CDR3 region has 13 residues. Germline CDR1 and CDR2: MNHEY and SMNVEV (reference sequence). V dropped 3 bases and J dropped 7 bases, with 12 bases sitting between them. The DNA of the CDR3 is TGTGCCAGCAGTTTGAGGGGGAGTTTTGGCTACACCTTC. This codes for CASSLRGSFGYTF.

This chain connects TRBV7-3 to TRBJ2-3; 9 bases agree with TRBD2. The CDR3 covers 17 residues. V trimming: 0 bases; J trimming: 4 bases; junction bases outside the gene matches: 8. Germline CDR1 SGHTA, CDR2 FQGTGA. The CDR3 is CASSLTGGGRAADTQYF. Written as DNA, the CDR3 is TGTGCCAGCAGCTTAACGGGCGGCGGGAGGGCTGCAGATACGCAGTATTTT.

This clonotype was counted ten times or more. The V gene is TRBV28, the J gene TRBJ2-7; D tentatively fits TRBD1 or TRBD2 (5 bases each). This CDR3 has 13 amino acids. Per germline, CDR1 MDHEN and CDR2 SYDVKM. V lost 5 bases, J lost 4 bases, and 12 bases lay in between. The CDR3 nucleotides read TGTGCCAGCAGTGCGGCAGGGACGTACGAGCAGTACGTC. This codes for CASSAAGTYEQYV.

The CDR3 sequence: CASSPRQATYNEQFF. CDR3 sequence (DNA): TGTGCCAGTAGTCCCCGACAGGCAACCTACAATGAGCAGTTCTTC. V and J are TRBV19 and TRBJ2-1, with a possible D match to TRBD1 (6 bases). Germline assignment: CDR1 LNHDA and CDR2 SQIVND (reference sequence). This CDR3 has 15 amino acids. The V end was cut by 5 bases, the J end by 2 bases, with 13 bases between. Based on the CDR3 plus reference TRBV19 and TRBJ2-1, the full variable domain is DGGITQSPKYLFRKEGQNVTLSCEQNLNHDAMYWYRQDPGQGLRLIYYSQIVNDFQKGDIAEGYSVSREKKESFPLTVTSAQKNPTAFYLCASSPRQATYNEQFFGPGTRLTVL.

The table lists this clonotype with a few counts. This chain connects TRBV4-1 to TRBJ2-3; D is perhaps TRBD1 or TRBD2 (5 bases each). The V end was cut by 3 bases, the J end by 6 bases, with 13 bases between. Germline CDR1 is MGHRA and CDR2 is YSYEKL. The length of the CDR3 is 14 residues. The CDR3 loop reads CASSQIVGADTQYF. CDR3 in DNA: TGCGCCAGCAGCCAGATAGTCGGGGCGGATACGCAGTATTTT.

This clonotype was counted a few times. This rearrangement joins TRBV28 to TRBJ2-7; unclear D gene. This CDR3 has 12 residues. Germline CDR1 and CDR2: MDHEN and SYDVKM. Between the trimmed V and J ends, which lost 6 bases and 6 bases, there was a span of 12 bases. The CDR3 sequence is CASSLPAGEQYV. For the CDR3, the DNA is TGTGCCAGCAGCCTTCCCGCTGGCGAGCAGTACGTC.